This TCR beta chain was observed in a study of metastatic and nonmetastatic thyroid tumors. Study summary: Repertoires were compared across blood and tumor or nodule tissue from malignant and benign thyroid patients. Findings of the study overall: As reported, TCR beta diversity in blood and tumor was significantly higher in malignant thyroid tumors than in benign nodules.

A word on this clone: Its antigen remains unknown. At one end, the junction sequence differs from germline, possibly due to a read error. Other DNA sequences within the sample encode an identical CDR3.

The CDR3 loop spans 15 amino acids. Germline V CDR1 and CDR2: SGHTA, FQGTGA. No treatment of any kind had been given to any patient before thyroid surgery. Original methodology: Clinicopathological groups of papillary thyroid cancer showed CDR3 differences that were used to build a distant-metastasis classifier. TCRdb reassembled clones from the PCR reads with MiXCR. The V and J calls were not made by the authors but by TCRdb's processing. The repertoire holds over 15,000 clones, with around 13% as singletons. This sequence joins TRBV7-3 and TRBJ1-3; D is possibly TRBD1 (5 bases). The clonotype was recovered from a female donor with papillary thyroid cancer or a benign thyroid nodule (not recorded which). Some clones in this sample may be carry-over from other donors' samples. Sequenced material: tumor tissue. CDR3 sequence: CASSLTGTAGNTIYF. The CDR3 DNA reads TGCGCCAGCAGCTTAACCGGGACCGCGGGAAACACCATATATTTT.